The TCR beta chain under discussion was sequenced for a study of blood T cell repertoires in COVID-19. Study information: Acute-phase and convalescent COVID-19 samples originated in the United States, Italy and Spain. Nucleic acid was either cDNA or gDNA, and it came from T cells, B-cell-depleted T cells, or PBMCs.

The CDR3 covers 17 residues. The germline V gene has CDR1 MNHNS and CDR2 SASEGT. Trimming cost V 0 bases and J 7 bases, with 16 bases left between them. Method: immunoSEQ multiplex PCR; TCRdb's copy keeps in-frame clones and lacks some. The data show fewer than 25,000 clones, with around 89% seen just once and more than 6.5% held by the top ten. This clone was detected once. The sequenced sample was peripheral blood. This clonotype was sampled from an older woman with active COVID-19. V usage is TRBV6-1 and J usage is TRBJ1-6; the D is unclear. CDR3 protein: CASSEAWAGLGNSPLHF. DNA of the CDR3: TGTGCCAGCAGTGAAGCCTGGGCGGGGTTGGGAAATTCACCCCTCCACTTT.